These T cell receptor beta chains were read from a single sample in a study of blood T cell repertoires in COVID-19. The protocol was immunoSEQ multiplex PCR, while the TCRdb copy is restricted to in-frame clones and leaves out a portion. The table has 150,000 to 200,000 clones, 80% seen once. Material for sequencing was PBMCs or T cells enriched from blood (not recorded which). These TCRs come from a woman in her sixties or seventies who had recovered from COVID-19. The CDR3 runs from the conserved cysteine through the conserved F or W. The D gene is left open where the match is weak. Clone size is given for some rows only: seen once, a few or many times, or a class if the clone is expanded.

clone size: few
J gene: TRBJ2-7
D gene: .
V gene: TRBV2
CDR3 DNA: TGTGCCAGCACCCGACAGGAGAACTACGAGCAGTACTTC
CDR3 protein: CASTRQENYEQYF

clone size: .
J gene: TRBJ2-3
D gene: .
V gene: TRBV3-1/TRBV3-2
CDR3 DNA: TGTGCCAGCAGCCAAGACACTTACACAGATACGCAGTATTTT
CDR3 protein: CASSQDTYTDTQYF

clone size: .
J gene: TRBJ2-3
D gene: .
V gene: TRBV6-1
CDR3 DNA: TGTGCCAGCAGTGAGCGGGGAGATACGCAGTATTTT
CDR3 protein: CASSERGDTQYF

clone size: .
J gene: TRBJ1-1
D gene: TRBD1
V gene: TRBV6-5
CDR3 DNA: TGTGCCAGCAGAAACAGGGGTTTCACTGAAGCTTTCTTT
CDR3 protein: CASRNRGFTEAFF

clone size: .
J gene: TRBJ2-2
D gene: TRBD1
V gene: TRBV10-1
CDR3 DNA: TGCGCCAGCAACCGGGACAGCTGGACCGGGGAGCTGTTTTTT
CDR3 protein: CASNRDSWTGELFF

clone size: .
J gene: TRBJ2-5
D gene: .
V gene: TRBV7-2
CDR3 DNA: TGTGCCAGTACGCGGGGCCGTCAAGAGACCCAGTACTTC
CDR3 protein: CASTRGRQETQYF

clone size: .
J gene: TRBJ1-5
D gene: .
V gene: TRBV24-1
CDR3 DNA: TGTGCCACCAGTGGTCTACAGGGTCAGCCCCAGCATTTT
CDR3 protein: CATSGLQGQPQHF

clone size: .
J gene: TRBJ2-7
D gene: .
V gene: TRBV10-1
CDR3 DNA: TGCGCCAGCAGTGAGTTCCCCAGCTCCTACGAGCAGTACTTC
CDR3 protein: CASSEFPSSYEQYF

clone size: .
J gene: TRBJ2-1
D gene: .
V gene: TRBV2
CDR3 DNA: TGTGCCACCTTATCCTACAATGAGCAGTTCTTC
CDR3 protein: CATLSYNEQFF

clone size: .
J gene: TRBJ2-7
D gene: TRBD1
V gene: TRBV5-1
CDR3 DNA: TGCGCCAGCAGCTTGGTCCCTAGGGGGCAGGCTTTTTCTGGGGAGCAGTACTTC
CDR3 protein: CASSLVPRGQAFSGEQYF

clone size: .
J gene: TRBJ2-1
D gene: .
V gene: TRBV18
CDR3 DNA: TGTGCCAGCTCCCCGGGGTTTGACAATGAGCAGTTCTTC
CDR3 protein: CASSPGFDNEQFF

clone size: .
J gene: TRBJ1-2
D gene: TRBD1
V gene: TRBV27
CDR3 DNA: TGTGCCAGCTGGCGGGGACAGTACTATGGCTACACCTTC
CDR3 protein: CASWRGQYYGYTF

clone size: .
J gene: TRBJ2-1
D gene: TRBD2
V gene: TRBV6-5
CDR3 DNA: TGTGCCAGCAGACCGGGACTAGCCAATGAGCAGTTCTTC
CDR3 protein: CASRPGLANEQFF

clone size: .
J gene: TRBJ1-1
D gene: TRBD1
V gene: TRBV27
CDR3 DNA: TGTGCCAGCATCCGGGACAGGGTAGGAAACACTGAAGCTTTCTTT
CDR3 protein: CASIRDRVGNTEAFF

clone size: .
J gene: TRBJ1-2
D gene: .
V gene: TRBV4-2
CDR3 DNA: TGTGCCAGCAGCCCCAACCTAATGGACATTTCCGGCTACACCTTC
CDR3 protein: CASSPNLMDISGYTF

clone size: .
J gene: TRBJ1-1
D gene: .
V gene: TRBV30
CDR3 DNA: TGTGCCTGGAGTCGGACAGTGAACACTGAAGCTTTCTTT
CDR3 protein: CAWSRTVNTEAFF

clone size: .
J gene: TRBJ1-5
D gene: .
V gene: TRBV19
CDR3 DNA: TGTGCCAGTAGTATAAGTAGATCCCAGGGGAATCAGCCCCAGCATTTT
CDR3 protein: CASSISRSQGNQPQHF

clone size: .
J gene: TRBJ2-7
D gene: TRBD2
V gene: TRBV2
CDR3 DNA: TGTGCCAGCAGCACTAGCGGGGGGTGGTACGAGCAGTACTTC
CDR3 protein: CASSTSGGWYEQYF

clone size: once
J gene: TRBJ2-7
D gene: TRBD1
V gene: TRBV30
CDR3 DNA: TGTGCCTGGAGAAAAGGGGGCACCTACGAGCAGTACTTC
CDR3 protein: CAWRKGGTYEQYF

clone size: .
J gene: TRBJ2-5
D gene: TRBD2
V gene: TRBV9
CDR3 DNA: TGTGCCAGCAGCGTAGCGCCCCTCGGGGGGCAAGAGACCCAGTACTTC
CDR3 protein: CASSVAPLGGQETQYF

clone size: .
J gene: TRBJ1-1
D gene: TRBD1
V gene: TRBV10-3
CDR3 DNA: TGTGCCATCAGTGAAGGGGGCGAGAACACTGAAGCTTTCTTT
CDR3 protein: CAISEGGENTEAFF

clone size: once
J gene: TRBJ1-2
D gene: TRBD1
V gene: TRBV9
CDR3 DNA: TGTGCCAGCAGCCCCTGGACAGGGAGCTACACCTTC
CDR3 protein: CASSPWTGSYTF